The TCR beta chain under discussion was sequenced for a study of shared clonotypes between healthy human individuals. Whole-study findings and limits: The authors expected sequencing depth to affect clonotype sharing among donors.

Repertoires were generated with immunoSEQ multiplex PCR, while TCRdb's copy carries only in-frame clones and drops some. The table lists roughly 2,500,000 clones, approximately 93% of them singletons, with about 0.34% in the top ten. V was shortened by 1 base and J by 6 bases, with 11 bases between the two germline ends. CDR1 LNHNV and CDR2 YYDKDF come from the germline V gene (reference sequence). The CDR3 sequence is 14 residues long. About this clone itself: Its antigen is undetermined. This same CDR3 is encoded by further DNA sequences in the sample.

The donors, healthy adults who were HIV-negative, had experienced no recent acute infections or vaccinations. A split of CD4+ cells into CD45RA+ naive and CD45RA-negative memory subsets was performed. Source material: naive CD4+ T cells from PBMCs. Subset noted: CD45RA+ positively selected. The chain recombines TRBV15 with TRBJ2-3, with D possibly TRBD2 on 5 matching bases. The clonotype was recovered from a man in his late teens or twenties in good health. Some clones in this sample may be carry-over from other donors' samples. DNA of the CDR3: TGTGCCACCAGCAGAGGTGGGAGTACCGATACGCAGTATTTT. Translating gives CATSRGGSTDTQYF.